This is a list of T cell receptor beta chains from one sample in a study of blood T cell repertoires in COVID-19. The repertoire was sequenced with immunoSEQ multiplex PCR; TCRdb's copy has only in-frame clones and lacks some. The sample holds 210,000 or so clones, 65% to 90% seen once. The sample taken for sequencing was PBMCs or T cells enriched from blood (not recorded which). The receptors were sampled from a woman aged 50 to 60 with acute COVID-19. CDR3s include the opening cysteine and the closing phenylalanine or tryptophan. The order of the fields is CDR3 length, V gene, CDR3 protein.

>17|TRBV28
CASSNRDRGRENTEAFF
>16|TRBV2
CASSDFGGSIGNTIYF
>13|TRBV11-1
CASSRLLLDEQFF
>15|TRBV28
CASSLTGATNEKLFF
>16|TRBV3-1/TRBV3-2
CASSQGGTGSQETQYF
>13|TRBV11-3
CASSYQTENEQFF
>16|TRBV9
CASSPSNAGGRETQYF
>16|TRBV2
CASSRENTGSGNTIYF
>15|TRBV5-1
CASSLEQGPPYEQYF
>16|TRBV28
CASSSPRGATGEKLFF
>14|TRBV28
CASSPGGQTYEQYF
>15|TRBV28
CASSEGGGGRATQYF
>15|TRBV29-1
CSVQWGATNNSPLHF
>16|TRBV5-1
CASSSMSGGIQETQYF
>13|TRBV12-3/TRBV12-4
CASSYGQGTEAFF
>14|TRBV6-5
CASIPGQGINEQFF
>15|TRBV18
CASSPQDRVNEKLFF
>13|TRBV7-2
CASGGSSYNEQFF
>17|TRBV7-9
CASSLGGQGLSGNTIYF
>16|TRBV9
CASSPTVTSSYNEQFF
>16|TRBV7-9
CASSPNLWGNTDTQYF
>14|TRBV6-2/TRBV6-3
CASSTGVAPETQYF
>15|TRBV18
CASSQTGFGNYGYTF
>14|TRBV9
CASSAHFSNTEAFF
>12|TRBV2
CASSGTGGEQYF
>14|TRBV2
CASSVQGGGETQYF
>14|TRBV6-2/TRBV6-3
CASRPDSEYYGYTF
>13|TRBV11-2
CASSRGHYEKLFF
>13|TRBV11-2
CAFRAGVRSPLHF
>16|TRBV19
CASSPLGGQGNEKLFF
>14|TRBV6-5
CASSYAARNTEAFF
>14|TRBV19
CASSRTGGPLEQYF
>16|TRBV3-1/TRBV3-2
CASSQGRTSGNNEQFF
>15|TRBV11-2
CASSRTGTGAIEQYF
>15|TRBV10-3
CAISDSTGNSYEQYF
>15|TRBV6-1
CASSEAGGRNQPQHF
>14|TRBV6-2/TRBV6-3
CASSFPTGGTEAFF
>19|TRBV24-1
CATSDSAGGRTSSYNEQFF
>14|TRBV7-8
CASSSIAGADTQYF
>15|TRBV7-8
CASSFRGGWGTEAFF
>15|TRBV11-3
CASSFHSTNTGELFF
>14|TRBV7-9
CASSSSPPSSGYTF
>14|TRBV29-1
CSARGQGVGYGYTF
>15|TRBV3-1/TRBV3-2
CASSQERGFGSPLHF
>14|TRBV18
CASSPQGDTGELFF
>14|TRBV2
CASSEELTAYGYTF
>14|TRBV28
CASSPGQVLETQYF
>14|TRBV10-3
CAISEQGLNYGYTF